Following are 12 T cell receptor beta chains from one sample sequenced in a study of blood T cell repertoires in COVID-19. Measured with immunoSEQ multiplex PCR; TCRdb has only the in-frame clones, and not every one. Among about 370,000 clones, approximately 88% were seen once, and the ten largest hold around 3%. The source material was peripheral blood. These receptor sequences come from a woman between 25 and 40 years old with COVID-19, enrolled during active disease.

The rearrangement links TRBV21-1 to TRBJ2-1; the D segment call TRBD2 is taken from the table without a DNA check. TRBV21-1 is deemed a pseudogene. The CDR3 totals 19 residues. As DNA, the CDR3 is TGTGCCAGCAGCAACTGCGTGAGTTGGAGGGCCCCTAGCCCCTATGAGCAGTTCTTC. Translated: CASSNCVSWRAPSPYEQFF.

The rearrangement joins TRBV2 to TRBJ1-1; tentatively, D is TRBD1 (6 bases). V lost 6 bases and J lost 3, with 14 bases in between. Germline V gene data show CDR1 as SNHLY and CDR2 as FYNNEI. CDR3 size: 14 residues. The CDR3 nucleotides are TGTGCCAGCAGCCAGACCAGGGGCTACACTGAAGCTTTCTTT. It encodes CASSQTRGYTEAFF.

The rearrangement links TRBV15 to TRBJ2-3; 8 bases align to TRBD2. The CDR3 consists of 14 residues. The ends lost 2 bases at V and 5 bases at J; junction bases unmatched: 3. Germline lookup yields CDR1 LNHNV and CDR2 YYDKDF (reference sequence). The CDR3 region is CATSRRLAGDTQYF. The DNA for the CDR3 is TGTGCCACCAGCAGAAGGCTAGCGGGAGATACGCAGTATTTT.

The chain recombines TRBV19 with TRBJ2-3, with 14 bases that match TRBD2. Germline V gene lookup returns CDR1 LNHDA and CDR2 SQIVND (reference sequence). The trim removed 9 bases at V and 6 bases at J, leaving 8 bases unmatched. This CDR3 region has 15 residues. The CDR3 sequence: CASMGLAGERDTQYF. DNA of the CDR3: TGTGCCAGCATGGGACTAGCGGGAGAACGCGATACGCAGTATTTT.

V gene TRBV5-1 combines with J gene TRBJ2-3; 7 bases fit TRBD2. Per the germline V gene, CDR1 is SGHRS and CDR2 is YFSETQ. CDR3 length: 13 amino acids. With 5 bases clipped from V and 14 bases from J, the junction kept 14 bases outside the gene matches. The CDR3 loop is CASRPEGGGPRYF. The CDR3 nucleotides read TGCGCCAGCAGACCCGAGGGCGGGGGACCGAGGTATTTT. Full variable domain (missing parts from reference TRBV5-1 and TRBJ2-3): KAGVTQTPRYLIKTRGQQVTLSCSPISGHRSVSWYQQTPGQGLQFLFEYFSETQRNKGNFPGRFSGRQFSNSRSEMNVSTLELGDSALYLCASRPEGGGPRYFGPGTRLTVL.

The rearrangement joins TRBV5-7 to TRBJ2-7; TRBD2 matches 9 bases. TRBV5-7 is classed as an ORF, of uncertain function. The CDR3 is 15 residues long. V was clipped by 5 bases and J by 4 bases; unmatched bases: 10. This CDR3 reads CASRTLAGRAYEQYV. Here the CDR3 DNA reads TGTGCCAGCAGGACCCTAGCGGGACGGGCTTACGAGCAGTACGTC.

The chain joins TRBV3-1 (or the pseudogene TRBV3-2) to TRBJ1-1; D is perhaps TRBD1 (5 bases). The CDR3 spans 13 residues. Per the germline V gene, CDR1 is LGHDT and CDR2 is YNNKEL (reference sequence). Deletions cut 0 bases from V and 4 bases from J, with 6 bases between. CDR3: CASSQDRVTEAFF. CDR3 bases: TGTGCCAGCAGCCAAGACAGGGTCACTGAAGCTTTCTTT.

This clone was counted a single time. The chain joins TRBV4-2 to TRBJ1-5; D is ambiguous. The V end was cut by 1 base, the J end by 7 bases, with 11 bases between. The CDR3 runs 14 residues. Germline V gene lookup returns CDR1 LGHNA and CDR2 YNFKEQ. The CDR3: CASSQAVGGQPQHF. As DNA, the CDR3 is TGTGCCAGCAGCCAAGCAGTGGGAGGCCAGCCCCAGCATTTT.

In DNA form, the CDR3 reads TGTGCCAGCAGCTTACTAGCGGGAGGACTAACCGGGGAGCTGTTTTTT. Translated, it gives CASSLLAGGLTGELFF. V is TRBV7-8 and J is TRBJ2-2; 11 bases are a match to TRBD2. Germline CDR1 and CDR2: SGHVS and FQNEAQ. CDR3 size: 16 residues. The V and J ends lost 2 bases and 5 bases, in that order; junction bases with no gene match: 4.

The gene calls are TRBV24-1 and TRBJ2-1; TRBD1 matches at 8 bases. V lost 4 bases to trimming and J lost 4 bases; unmatched junction nucleotides: 8. The CDR3 totals 16 residues. Germline CDR1 KGHDR, CDR2 SFDVKD. The CDR3 coding sequence is TGTGCCACCAGTGACCCATCAGGGGGCAAGTACAATGAGCAGTTCTTC. As protein: CATSDPSGGKYNEQFF.

V and J are TRBV7-2 and TRBJ1-5; weak D call: TRBD1 (6 bases). The germline V gene has CDR1 SGHTA and CDR2 FQGNSA. The length of the CDR3 is 14 residues. V was cut by 4 bases and J by 5 bases, with 12 bases left in between. The CDR3 DNA reads as TGTGCCAGCAGCTCCCCACAGGGCGATCAGCCCCAGCATTTT. Translated: CASSSPQGDQPQHF.

CDR3 coding DNA: TGTGCCACCGGGGAGGCCGGGACCGGGGAGCTGTTTTTT. Its protein is CATGEAGTGELFF. The rearrangement uses TRBV24-1 and TRBJ2-2; D is possibly TRBD2 (6 bases). Between the trimmed V and J ends, which lost 9 bases and 5 bases, there was a span of 12 bases. Germline V gene data show CDR1 as KGHDR and CDR2 as SFDVKD. The CDR3 consists of 13 residues.